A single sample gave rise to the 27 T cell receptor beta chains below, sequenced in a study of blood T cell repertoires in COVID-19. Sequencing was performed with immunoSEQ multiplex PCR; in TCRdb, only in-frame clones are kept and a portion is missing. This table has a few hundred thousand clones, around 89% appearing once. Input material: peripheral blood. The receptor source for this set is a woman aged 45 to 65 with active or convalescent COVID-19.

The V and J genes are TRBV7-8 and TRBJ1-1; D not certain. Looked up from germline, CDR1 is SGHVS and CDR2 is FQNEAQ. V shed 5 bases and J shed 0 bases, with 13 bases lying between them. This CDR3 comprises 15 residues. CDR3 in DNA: TGTGCCAGCAGCCGCCTCTTCGGTATGAACACTGAAGCTTTCTTT. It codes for CASSRLFGMNTEAFF.

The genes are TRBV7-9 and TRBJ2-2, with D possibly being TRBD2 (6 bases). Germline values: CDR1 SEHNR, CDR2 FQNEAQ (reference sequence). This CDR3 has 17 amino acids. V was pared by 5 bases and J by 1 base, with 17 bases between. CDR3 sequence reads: CASSPRPGTQNTGELFF. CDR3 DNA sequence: TGTGCCAGCAGCCCGAGACCCGGGACTCAGAACACCGGGGAGCTGTTTTTT. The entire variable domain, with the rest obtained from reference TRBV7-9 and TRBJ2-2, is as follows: DTGVSQNPRHKITKRGQNVTFRCDPISEHNRLYWYRQTLGQGPEFLTYFQNEAQLEKSRLLSDRFSAERPKGSFSTLEIQRTEQGDSAMYLCASSPRPGTQNTGELFFGEGSRLTVL.

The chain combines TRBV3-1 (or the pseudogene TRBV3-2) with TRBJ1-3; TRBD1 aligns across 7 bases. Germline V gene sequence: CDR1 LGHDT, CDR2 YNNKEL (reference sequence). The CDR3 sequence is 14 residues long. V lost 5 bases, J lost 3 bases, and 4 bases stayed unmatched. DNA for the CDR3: TGTGCCAGCAGCTACAGGGGAGGTGGAAACACCATATATTTT. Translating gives CASSYRGGGNTIYF.

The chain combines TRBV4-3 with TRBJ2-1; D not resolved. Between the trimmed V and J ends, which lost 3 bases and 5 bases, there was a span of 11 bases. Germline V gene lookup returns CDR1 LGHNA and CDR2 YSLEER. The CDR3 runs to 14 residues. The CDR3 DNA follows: TGCGCCAGCAGCCATGGAGACGGTGACAATGAGCAGTTCTTC. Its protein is CASSHGDGDNEQFF.

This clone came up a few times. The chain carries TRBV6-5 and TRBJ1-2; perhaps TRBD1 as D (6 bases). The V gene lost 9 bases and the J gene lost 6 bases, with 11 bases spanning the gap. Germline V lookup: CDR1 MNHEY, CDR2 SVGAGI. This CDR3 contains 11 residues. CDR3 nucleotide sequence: TGTGCCAGTGGACAGTCTCATGGCTACACCTTC. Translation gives CASGQSHGYTF.

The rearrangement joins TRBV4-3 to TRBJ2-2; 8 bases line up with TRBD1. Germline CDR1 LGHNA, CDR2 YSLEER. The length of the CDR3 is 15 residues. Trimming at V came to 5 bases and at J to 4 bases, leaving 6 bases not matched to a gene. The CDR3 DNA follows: TGCGCCAGCAGCTTCCAACAGGGGGGCACCGGGGAGCTGTTTTTT. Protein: CASSFQQGGTGELFF.

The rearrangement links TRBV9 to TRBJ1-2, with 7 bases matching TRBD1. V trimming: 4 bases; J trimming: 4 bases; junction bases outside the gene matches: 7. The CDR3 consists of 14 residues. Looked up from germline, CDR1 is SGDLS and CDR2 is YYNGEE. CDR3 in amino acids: CASSSQQGLYGYTF. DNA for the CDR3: TGTGCCAGCAGCTCCCAACAGGGGCTCTATGGCTACACCTTC.

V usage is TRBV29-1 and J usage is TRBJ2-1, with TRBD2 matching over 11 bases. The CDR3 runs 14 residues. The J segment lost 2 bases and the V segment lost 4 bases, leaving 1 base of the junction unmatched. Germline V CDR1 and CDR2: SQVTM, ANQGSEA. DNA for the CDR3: TGCAGCGTTGCGACTAGCGGGACCTACAATGAGCAGTTCTTC. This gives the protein CSVATSGTYNEQFF.

The CDR3 region has the DNA TGTGCCATCCAAAACAGGTCCTCTGGAAACACCATATATTTT. Protein sequence: CAIQNRSSGNTIYF. The J gene is TRBJ1-3, the V gene TRBV2, with a possible D match to TRBD1 (5 bases). Trimming took off 10 bases at V and 0 bases at J, with 13 bases between the two ends. This CDR3 spans 14 amino acids. Germline-derived CDR1 and CDR2 are SNHLY and FYNNEI.

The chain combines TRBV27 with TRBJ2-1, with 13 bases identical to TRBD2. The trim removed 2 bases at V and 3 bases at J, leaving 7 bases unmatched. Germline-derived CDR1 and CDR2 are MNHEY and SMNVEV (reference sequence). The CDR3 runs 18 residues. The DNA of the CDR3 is TGTGCCAGCAGTTTAAGGGGTGGGACTAGCGGGGACTACAATGAGCAGTTCTTC. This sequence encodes CASSLRGGTSGDYNEQFF.

The CDR3 spells CASSLEARAGSPLHF. As DNA, the CDR3 is TGTGCCAGCAGTTTAGAGGCCAGGGCAGGTTCACCCCTCCACTTT. The gene calls are TRBV27 and TRBJ1-6; D might be TRBD1 (5 bases). Trimming stripped 2 bases from V and 9 bases from J, with 14 bases between. In germline, CDR1 is MNHEY, CDR2 SMNVEV (reference sequence). This CDR3 has 15 amino acids.

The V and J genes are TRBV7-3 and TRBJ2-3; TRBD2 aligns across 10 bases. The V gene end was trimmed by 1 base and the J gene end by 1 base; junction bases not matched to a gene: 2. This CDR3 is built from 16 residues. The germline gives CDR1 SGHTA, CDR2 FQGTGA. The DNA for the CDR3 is TGTGCCAGCAGCTTAAGACTAGCGGGCCGCACAGATACGCAGTATTTT. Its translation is CASSLRLAGRTDTQYF.

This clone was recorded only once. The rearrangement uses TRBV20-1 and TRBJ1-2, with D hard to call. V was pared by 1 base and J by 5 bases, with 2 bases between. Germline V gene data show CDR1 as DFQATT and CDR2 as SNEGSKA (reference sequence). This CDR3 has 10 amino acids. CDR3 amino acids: CSARAYGYTF. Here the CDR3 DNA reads TGCAGTGCTAGAGCGTATGGCTACACCTTC.

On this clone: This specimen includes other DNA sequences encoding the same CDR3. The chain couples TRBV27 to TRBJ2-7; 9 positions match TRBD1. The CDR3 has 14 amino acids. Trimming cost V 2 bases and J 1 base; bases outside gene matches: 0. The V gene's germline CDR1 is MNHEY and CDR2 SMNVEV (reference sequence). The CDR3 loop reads CASSLGTGSYEQYF. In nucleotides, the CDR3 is TGTGCCAGCAGTTTAGGGACAGGGTCCTACGAGCAGTACTTC.

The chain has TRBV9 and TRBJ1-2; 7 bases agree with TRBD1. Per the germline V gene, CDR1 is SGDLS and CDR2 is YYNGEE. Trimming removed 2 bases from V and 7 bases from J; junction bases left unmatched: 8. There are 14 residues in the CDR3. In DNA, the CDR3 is TGTGCCAGCAGCGTGGGACAGCCCGGGAGTGGCTACACCTTC. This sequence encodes CASSVGQPGSGYTF. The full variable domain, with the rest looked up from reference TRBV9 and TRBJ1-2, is DSGVTQTPKHLITATGQRVTLRCSPRSGDLSVYWYQQSLDQGLQFLIQYYNGEERAKGNILERFSAQQFPDLHSELNLSSLELGDSALYFCASSVGQPGSGYTFGSGTRLTVV.

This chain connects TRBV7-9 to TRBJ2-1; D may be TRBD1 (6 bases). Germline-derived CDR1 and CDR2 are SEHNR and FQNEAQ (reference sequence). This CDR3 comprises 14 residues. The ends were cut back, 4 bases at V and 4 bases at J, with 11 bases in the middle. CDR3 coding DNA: TGTGCCAGCAGCTCCCAGACAGGTTACAATGAGCAGTTCTTC. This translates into CASSSQTGYNEQFF.

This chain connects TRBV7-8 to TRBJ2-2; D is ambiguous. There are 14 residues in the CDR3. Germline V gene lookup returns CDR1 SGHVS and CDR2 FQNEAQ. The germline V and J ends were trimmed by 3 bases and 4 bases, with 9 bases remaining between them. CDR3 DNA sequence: TGTGCCAGCAGCTTCTTCGGTGCCACCGGGGAGCTGTTTTTT. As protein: CASSFFGATGELFF.

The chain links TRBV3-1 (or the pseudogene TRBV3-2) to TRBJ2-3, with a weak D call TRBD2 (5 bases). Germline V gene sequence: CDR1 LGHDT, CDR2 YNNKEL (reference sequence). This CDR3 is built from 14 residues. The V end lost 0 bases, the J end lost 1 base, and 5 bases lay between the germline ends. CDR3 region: CASSQEEGTDTQYF. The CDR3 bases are TGTGCCAGCAGCCAAGAGGAGGGCACAGATACGCAGTATTTT.

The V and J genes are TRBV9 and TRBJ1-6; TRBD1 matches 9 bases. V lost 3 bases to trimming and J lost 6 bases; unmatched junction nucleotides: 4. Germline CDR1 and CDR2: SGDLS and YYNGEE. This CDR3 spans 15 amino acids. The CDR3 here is CASSGGQGGNSPLHF. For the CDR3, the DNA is TGTGCCAGCAGCGGGGGACAGGGTGGTAATTCACCCCTCCACTTT.

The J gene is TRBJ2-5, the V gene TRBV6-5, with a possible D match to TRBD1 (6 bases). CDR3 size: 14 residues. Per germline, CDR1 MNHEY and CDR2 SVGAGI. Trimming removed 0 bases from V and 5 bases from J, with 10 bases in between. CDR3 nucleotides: TGTGCCAGCAGTTACTCATCGACAGGCGAGACCCAGTACTTC. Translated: CASSYSSTGETQYF.

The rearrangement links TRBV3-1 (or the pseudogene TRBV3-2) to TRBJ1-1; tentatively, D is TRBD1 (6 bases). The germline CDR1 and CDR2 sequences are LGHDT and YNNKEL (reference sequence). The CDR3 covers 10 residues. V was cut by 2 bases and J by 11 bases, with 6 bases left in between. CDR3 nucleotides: TGTGCCAGCAGCCAAAGGGGGGCTTTCTTT. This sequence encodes CASSQRGAFF.

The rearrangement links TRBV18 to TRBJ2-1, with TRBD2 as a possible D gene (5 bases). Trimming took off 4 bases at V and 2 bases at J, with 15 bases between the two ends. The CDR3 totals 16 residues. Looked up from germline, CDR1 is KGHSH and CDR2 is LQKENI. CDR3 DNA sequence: TGTGCCAGCTCACGAGGGAAAGGTCTTGCCTACAATGAGCAGTTCTTC. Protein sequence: CASSRGKGLAYNEQFF. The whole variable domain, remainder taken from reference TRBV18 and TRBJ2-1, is NAGVMQNPRHLVRRRGQEARLRCSPMKGHSHVYWYRQLPEEGLKFMVYLQKENIIDESGMPKERFSAEFPKEGPSILRIQQVVRGDSAAYFCASSRGKGLAYNEQFFGPGTRLTVL.

In nucleotides, the CDR3 is TGTGCCAGCAGCTTATTTGTGTCGGATGAGCAGTTCTTC. This sequence encodes CASSLFVSDEQFF. V gene TRBV11-3 combines with J gene TRBJ2-1; D is unresolved. The germline V gene encodes CDR1 SGHNT and CDR2 YENEEA. This CDR3 is 13 amino acids long. V dropped 2 bases and J dropped 8 bases, with 10 bases sitting between them.

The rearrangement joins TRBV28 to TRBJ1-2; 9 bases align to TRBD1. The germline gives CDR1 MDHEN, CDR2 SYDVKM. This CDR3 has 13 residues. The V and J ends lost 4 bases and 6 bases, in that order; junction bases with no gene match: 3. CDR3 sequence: CASSSRDRDGYTF. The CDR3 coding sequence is TGTGCCAGCAGTTCCCGGGACAGGGATGGCTACACCTTC.

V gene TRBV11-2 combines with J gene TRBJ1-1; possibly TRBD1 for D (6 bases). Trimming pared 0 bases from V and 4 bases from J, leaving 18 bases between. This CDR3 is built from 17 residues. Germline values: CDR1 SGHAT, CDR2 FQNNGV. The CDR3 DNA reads TGTGCCAGCAGCTTAGATTTGGAAGGGGGTCTCTTCACTGAAGCTTTCTTT. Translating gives CASSLDLEGGLFTEAFF.

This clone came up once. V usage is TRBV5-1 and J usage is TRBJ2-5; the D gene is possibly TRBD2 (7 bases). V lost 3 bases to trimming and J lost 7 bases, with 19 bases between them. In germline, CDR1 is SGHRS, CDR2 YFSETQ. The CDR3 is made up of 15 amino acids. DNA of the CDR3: TGCGCCAGCAGCTACACCCTAGCGGAAGGGGGGACCCAGTACTTC. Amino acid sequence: CASSYTLAEGGTQYF.

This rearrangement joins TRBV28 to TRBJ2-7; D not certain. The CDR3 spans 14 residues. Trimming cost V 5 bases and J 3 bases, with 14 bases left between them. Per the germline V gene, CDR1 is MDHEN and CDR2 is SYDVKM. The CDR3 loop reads CASSPRVALYEQYF. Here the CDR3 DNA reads TGTGCCAGCAGTCCCCGGGTGGCTCTCTACGAGCAGTACTTC. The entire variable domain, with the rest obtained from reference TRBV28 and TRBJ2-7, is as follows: DVKVTQSSRYLVKRTGEKVFLECVQDMDHENMFWYRQDPGLGLRLIYFSYDVKMKEKGDIPEGYSVSREKKERFSLILESASTNQTSMYLCASSPRVALYEQYFGPGTRLTVT.